This TCR beta chain was sequenced in a study of T cell changes during pregnancy in multiple sclerosis. The table came from immunoSEQ multiplex PCR; TCRdb's copy has only in-frame clones and leaves some out. The sample records 70,000 to 95,000 clones, 94% being singletons. Trimming removed 8 bases from V and 4 bases from J; junction bases left unmatched: 7. CDR1 and CDR2 (germline): GTSNPN, SVGIG (reference sequence). This CDR3 is built from 13 residues. The receptor comes from a female donor with multiple sclerosis, enrolled in a pregnancy study. Sequences were derived from peripheral blood, sampled in the third trimester of pregnancy. The rearrangement uses TRBV30 and TRBJ2-7, with 11 bases fitting TRBD2. CDR3 nucleotide sequence: TGTGCCCTCTCCGGGACTAGCGGATACGAGCAGTACTTC. This gives the protein CALSGTSGYEQYF.